Only a few counts were recorded for the clone carrying this T cell receptor (beta chain). This sample was taken from a study of T-cell memory formation after mild COVID-19. 5'RACE, which relied on constant-segment primers, yielded TCR alpha and TCR beta cDNA libraries carrying sample barcodes and UMIs. From the 5' RACE reads, TCRdb called clonotypes with MiXCR, one entry per CDR3 protein. The sample records approximately 260,000 distinct CDR3 sequences, 15% to 20% being singletons. V lost 6 bases and J 5 bases, leaving 13 bases between the germline ends. The CDR3 is 13 amino acids. CDR1 and CDR2 (germline): MNHEY, SVGAGI.

This TCR was sampled from a man aged 18 to 30 who had mild COVID-19 (a few samples of this study predate the infection). Cell type and time point are not known. The chain is built from TRBV6-5 and TRBJ2-5, with D unclear. The sample consisted of PBMCs or a T cell subset sorted from them (not recorded which). The CDR3 sequence: CASSYGRRETQYF. CDR3 coding DNA: TGTGCCAGCAGCTACGGACGACGGGAGACCCAGTACTTC.